What follows are 6 T cell receptor beta chains derived from one specimen sequenced in a study of T cells after yellow fever vaccination. TCRdb fed the 5' RACE reads into MiXCR, producing one record per CDR3 protein. Here the sample spans about 310,000 distinct CDR3 sequences, less than 4.5% being singletons. Sequences were derived from PBMCs, sampled on the day of the yellow fever booster vaccination. The receptors were sampled from a man aged 18 to 35 who received the YFV17D yellow fever vaccine.

This sequence joins TRBV7-2 and TRBJ1-5, with 11 bases identical to TRBD1. The germline V gene has CDR1 SGHTA and CDR2 FQGNSA. The length of the CDR3 is 19 residues. The trim removed 5 bases at V and 0 bases at J, leaving 12 bases unmatched. The CDR3 spells CASSPRPGQGGHSNQPQHF. CDR3 DNA sequence: TGTGCCAGCAGCCCACGCCCGGGACAGGGGGGACATAGCAATCAGCCCCAGCATTTT.

The V and J genes are TRBV11-2 and TRBJ2-6; D not resolved. CDR1 and CDR2 (germline): SGHAT, FQNNGV. V gave up 4 bases and J gave up 4 bases, with 8 bases separating them. The CDR3 sequence is 14 residues long. The CDR3 sequence: CASSSISGANVLTF. The CDR3 DNA is TGTGCCAGCAGCTCAATATCCGGGGCCAACGTCCTGACTTTC.

This clonotype was seen many times. The rearrangement uses TRBV20-1 and TRBJ1-6; 7 positions match TRBD1. Trimming cost V 6 bases and J 8 bases; bases outside gene matches: 13. This CDR3 region has 15 residues. Germline CDR1 DFQATT, CDR2 SNEGSKA (reference sequence). The CDR3 spells CSARLVGDSHSPLHF. CDR3 sequence (DNA): TGCAGTGCGCGGCTGGTTGGGGACAGTCATTCACCCCTCCACTTT.

This clonotype was seen ten or more times. The rearrangement uses TRBV6-1 and TRBJ2-6; D is perhaps TRBD2 (5 bases). The V end lost 8 bases, the J end lost 2 bases, and 13 bases lay between the germline ends. The CDR3 length is 15 residues. Germline V gene data show CDR1 as MNHNS and CDR2 as SASEGT. CDR3 sequence reads: CASGRERAGANVLTF. The DNA of the CDR3 is TGTGCCAGCGGAAGGGAGAGGGCTGGGGCCAACGTCCTGACTTTC.

Only a few counts were recorded for this clonotype. The rearrangement uses TRBV5-1 and TRBJ2-5; D is possibly TRBD1 (7 bases). The germline CDR1 and CDR2 sequences are SGHRS and YFSETQ. CDR3 length: 15 amino acids. Trimming removed 4 bases from V and 5 bases from J, with 18 bases in between. CDR3 loop: CASSGGTADTETQYF. CDR3 sequence (DNA): TGCGCCAGCAGCGGGGGGACAGCCGATACGGAGACCCAGTACTTC.

This clonotype was found many times. V usage is TRBV11-2 and J usage is TRBJ2-1; a possible D gene is TRBD2 (6 bases). CDR1 is SGHAT, CDR2 FQNNGV, per germline. V was shortened by 1 base and J by 6 bases, with 16 bases between the two germline ends. The CDR3 consists of 16 residues. CDR3 residues: CASSLVAGRRGNEQFF. The CDR3 DNA sequence: TGTGCCAGCAGCTTAGTGGCGGGGCGTCGGGGCAATGAGCAGTTCTTC.